The sequence of this T cell receptor beta chain was determined in a study of cytomegalovirus exposure and HLA in healthy donors. Concerning this clone: Its specificity is unknown.

Separation from the approximately 660-subject first cohort characterized the approximately 120-subject validation cohort, to which the donors belonged. Some clones are missing from TCRdb's copy, which holds only in-frame ones; the method was immunoSEQ multiplex PCR. In the table there are around 170,000 clones, 85% of which are singletons. This CDR3 region has 17 residues. Trimming left V 4 bases short and J 2 bases short, with 15 bases between. Germline CDR1 MNHNS, CDR2 SASEGT. Overall study findings and caveats: Both high specificity and high sensitivity reportedly marked the classifier's diagnosis of cytomegalovirus status. Rare TCR sequences dominated, though some public TCRs recurred in many donors. According to the study, roughly 160 TCR beta chains were cytomegalovirus-associated.

This receptor was obtained from a man aged 18-30 years in good health and CMV-seropositive. The specimen was PBMCs. This rearrangement joins TRBV6-1 to TRBJ1-6; D unresolved. Here the CDR3 reads CASSGTTYGPYNSPLHF. The DNA of the CDR3 is TGTGCCAGCAGTGGTACGACATATGGGCCCTATAATTCACCCCTCCACTTT.